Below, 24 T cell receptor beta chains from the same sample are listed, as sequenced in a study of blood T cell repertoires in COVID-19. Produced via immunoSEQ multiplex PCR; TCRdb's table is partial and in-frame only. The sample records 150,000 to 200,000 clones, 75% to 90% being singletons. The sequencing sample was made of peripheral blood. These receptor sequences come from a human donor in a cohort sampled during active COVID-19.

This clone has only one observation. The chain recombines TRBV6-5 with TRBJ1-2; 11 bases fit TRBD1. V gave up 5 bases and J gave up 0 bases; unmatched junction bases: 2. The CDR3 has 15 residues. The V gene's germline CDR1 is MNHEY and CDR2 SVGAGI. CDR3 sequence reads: CASSPGQGANYGYTF. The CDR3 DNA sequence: TGTGCCAGCAGTCCGGGACAGGGGGCTAACTATGGCTACACCTTC.

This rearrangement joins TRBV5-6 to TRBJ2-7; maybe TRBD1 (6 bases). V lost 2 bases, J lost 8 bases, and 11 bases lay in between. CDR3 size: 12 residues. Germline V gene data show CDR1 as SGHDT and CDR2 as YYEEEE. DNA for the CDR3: TGTGCCAGCAGCTTCCAGGGGTATCAGCAGTACTTC. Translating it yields CASSFQGYQQYF.

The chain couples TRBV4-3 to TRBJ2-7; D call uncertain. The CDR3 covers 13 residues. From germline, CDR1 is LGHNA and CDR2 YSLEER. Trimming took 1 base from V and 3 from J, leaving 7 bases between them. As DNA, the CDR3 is TGCGCCAGCAGCCAAGGTGCTAGCTACGAGCAGTACTTC. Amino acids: CASSQGASYEQYF.

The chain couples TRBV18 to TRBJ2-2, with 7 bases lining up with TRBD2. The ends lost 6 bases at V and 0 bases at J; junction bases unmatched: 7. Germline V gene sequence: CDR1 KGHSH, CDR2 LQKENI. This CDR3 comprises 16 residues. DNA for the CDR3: TGTGCCAGCTCCCGGACCGGGACTACGAACACCGGGGAGCTGTTTTTT. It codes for CASSRTGTTNTGELFF.

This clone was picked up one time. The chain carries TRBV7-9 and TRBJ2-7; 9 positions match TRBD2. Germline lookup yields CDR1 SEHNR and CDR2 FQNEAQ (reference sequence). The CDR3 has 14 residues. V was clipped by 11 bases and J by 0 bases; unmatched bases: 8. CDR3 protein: CASTQAGGSYEQYF. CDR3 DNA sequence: TGTGCCTCAACGCAAGCGGGGGGCTCCTACGAGCAGTACTTC.

The chain's CDR3 is CASSLVGSGGYTF. Here the CDR3 DNA reads TGTGCCAGCAGCTTGGTCGGTTCGGGGGGCTACACCTTC. V usage is TRBV5-4 and J usage is TRBJ1-2; D not certain. The CDR3 runs 13 residues. Trimming removed 0 bases at V and 8 bases at J, with 11 bases between. Germline-derived CDR1 and CDR2 are SGHNT and YYREEE (reference sequence).

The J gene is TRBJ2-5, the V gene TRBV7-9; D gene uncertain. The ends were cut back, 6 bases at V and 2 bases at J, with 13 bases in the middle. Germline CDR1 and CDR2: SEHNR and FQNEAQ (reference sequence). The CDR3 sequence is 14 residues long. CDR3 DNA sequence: TGTGCCAGCAGTCCCTACGGAGAGCAAGAGACCCAGTACTTC. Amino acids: CASSPYGEQETQYF.

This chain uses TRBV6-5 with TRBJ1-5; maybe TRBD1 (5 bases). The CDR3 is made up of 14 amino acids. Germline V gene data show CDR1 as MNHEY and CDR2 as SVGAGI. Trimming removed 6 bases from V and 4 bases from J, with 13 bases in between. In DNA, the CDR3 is TGTGCCAGCAGCGTCGGGGGGGGGAATCAGCCCCAGCATTTT. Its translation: CASSVGGGNQPQHF.

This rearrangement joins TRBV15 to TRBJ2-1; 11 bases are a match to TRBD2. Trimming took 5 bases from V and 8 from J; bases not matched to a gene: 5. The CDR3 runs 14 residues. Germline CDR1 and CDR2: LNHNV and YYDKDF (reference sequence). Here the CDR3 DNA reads TGTGCCACCAGCCGAGGTAGCGGGAGGGATGAGCAGTTCTTC. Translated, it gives CATSRGSGRDEQFF.

The CDR3 here is CSVDSFRSEAFF. The CDR3 DNA reads as TGCAGCGTTGACTCCTTTCGGAGTGAAGCTTTCTTT. The J gene is TRBJ1-1, the V gene TRBV29-1; D ambiguous. CDR1 and CDR2 from the germline V gene are SQVTM and ANQGSEA. The CDR3 contains 12 residues. The V end lost 3 bases, the J end lost 7 bases, and 12 bases lay between the germline ends.

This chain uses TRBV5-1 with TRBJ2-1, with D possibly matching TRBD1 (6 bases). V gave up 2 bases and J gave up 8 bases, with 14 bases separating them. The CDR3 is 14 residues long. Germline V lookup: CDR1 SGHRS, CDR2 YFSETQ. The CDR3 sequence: CASSFSAGVDEQFF. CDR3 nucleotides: TGCGCCAGCAGCTTCTCGGCAGGGGTCGATGAGCAGTTCTTC.

This chain's CDR3 is CASRATSGASYEQFF. The CDR3 region has the DNA TGTGCCAGCAGAGCCACTAGCGGGGCGTCCTATGAGCAGTTCTTC. The chain links TRBV6-5 to TRBJ2-1, with TRBD2 matching 10 bases. Germline assignment: CDR1 MNHEY and CDR2 SVGAGI. V shed 6 bases and J 8 bases; nucleotides not matched to a gene: 10. The CDR3 extends over 15 amino acids.

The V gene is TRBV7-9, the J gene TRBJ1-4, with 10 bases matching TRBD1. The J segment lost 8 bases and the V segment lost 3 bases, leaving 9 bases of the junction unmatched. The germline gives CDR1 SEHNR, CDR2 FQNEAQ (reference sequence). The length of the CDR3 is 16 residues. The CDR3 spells CASSFGTGAKGEKLFF. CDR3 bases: TGTGCCAGCAGCTTCGGGACAGGGGCCAAAGGGGAAAAACTGTTTTTT.

The CDR3, as DNA: TGCGCCAGCAGCGTACTTCTGGACACTGAAGCTTTCTTT. Encoded protein: CASSVLLDTEAFF. The rearrangement links TRBV5-1 to TRBJ1-1; D is uncertain. This CDR3 comprises 13 residues. The V gene lost 4 bases and the J gene lost 3 bases, with 10 bases spanning the gap. In germline, CDR1 is SGHRS, CDR2 YFSETQ.

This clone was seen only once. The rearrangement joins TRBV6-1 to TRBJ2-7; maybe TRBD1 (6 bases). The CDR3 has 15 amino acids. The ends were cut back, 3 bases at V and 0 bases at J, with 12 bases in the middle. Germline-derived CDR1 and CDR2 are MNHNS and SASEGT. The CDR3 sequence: CASSEAQGFSYEQYF. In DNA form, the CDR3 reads TGTGCCAGCAGTGAGGCACAGGGATTCTCCTACGAGCAGTACTTC.

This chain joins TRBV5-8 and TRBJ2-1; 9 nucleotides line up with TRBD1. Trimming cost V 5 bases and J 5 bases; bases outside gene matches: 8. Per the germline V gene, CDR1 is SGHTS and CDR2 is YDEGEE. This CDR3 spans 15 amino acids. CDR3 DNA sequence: TGTGCCAGCAGTTCTACAGGGGGCAGGCACAATGAGCAGTTCTTC. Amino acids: CASSSTGGRHNEQFF.

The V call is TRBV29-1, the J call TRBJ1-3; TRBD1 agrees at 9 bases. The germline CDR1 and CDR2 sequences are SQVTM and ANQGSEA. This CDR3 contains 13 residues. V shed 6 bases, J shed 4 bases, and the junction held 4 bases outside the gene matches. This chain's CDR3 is CSVQGAGGNTIYF. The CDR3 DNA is TGCAGCGTACAGGGGGCGGGGGGAAACACCATATATTTT.

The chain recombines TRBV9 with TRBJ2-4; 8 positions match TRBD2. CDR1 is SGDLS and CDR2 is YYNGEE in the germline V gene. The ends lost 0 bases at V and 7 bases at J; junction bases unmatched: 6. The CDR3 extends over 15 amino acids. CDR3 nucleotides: TGTGCCAGCAGCGTAGCTCCGCGGGGGGAGAACATTCAGTACTTC. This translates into CASSVAPRGENIQYF.

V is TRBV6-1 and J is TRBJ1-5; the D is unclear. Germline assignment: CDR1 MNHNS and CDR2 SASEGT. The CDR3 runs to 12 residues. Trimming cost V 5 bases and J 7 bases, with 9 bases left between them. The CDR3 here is CASSYTGQPQHF. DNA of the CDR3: TGTGCCAGCAGTTATACGGGACAGCCCCAGCATTTT.

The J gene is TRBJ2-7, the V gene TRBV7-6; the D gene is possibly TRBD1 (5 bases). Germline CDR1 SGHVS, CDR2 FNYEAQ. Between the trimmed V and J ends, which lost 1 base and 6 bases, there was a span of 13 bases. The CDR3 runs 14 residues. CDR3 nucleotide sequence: TGTGCCAGCAGCTTAGTAGGGGCGGTCGGCGAGCAGTACTTC. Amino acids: CASSLVGAVGEQYF.

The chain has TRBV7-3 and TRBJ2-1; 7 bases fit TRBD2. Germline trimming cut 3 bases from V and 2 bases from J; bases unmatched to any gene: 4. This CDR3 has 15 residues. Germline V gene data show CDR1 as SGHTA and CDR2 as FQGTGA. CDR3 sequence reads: CASSLGGSPYNEQFF. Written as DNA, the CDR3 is TGTGCCAGCAGCTTGGGAGGGTCCCCCTACAATGAGCAGTTCTTC.

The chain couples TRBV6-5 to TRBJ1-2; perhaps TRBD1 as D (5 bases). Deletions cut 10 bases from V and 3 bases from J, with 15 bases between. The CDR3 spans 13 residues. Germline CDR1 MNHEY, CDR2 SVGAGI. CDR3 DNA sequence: TGTGCCACCAAAAAAAGGGGCGACTATGGCTACACCTTC. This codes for CATKKRGDYGYTF.

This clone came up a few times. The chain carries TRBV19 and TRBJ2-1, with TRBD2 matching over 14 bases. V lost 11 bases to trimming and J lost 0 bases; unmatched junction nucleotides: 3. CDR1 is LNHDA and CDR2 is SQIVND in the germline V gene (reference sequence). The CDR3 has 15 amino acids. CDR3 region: CAGGTSGSSYNEQFF. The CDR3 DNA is TGTGCCGGAGGGACTAGCGGGAGCTCCTACAATGAGCAGTTCTTC.

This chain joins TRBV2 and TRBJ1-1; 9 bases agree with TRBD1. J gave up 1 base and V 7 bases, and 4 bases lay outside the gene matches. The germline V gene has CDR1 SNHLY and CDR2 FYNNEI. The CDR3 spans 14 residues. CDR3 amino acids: CASTPGQGNTEAFF. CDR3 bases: TGTGCCAGCACCCCGGGACAGGGGAACACTGAAGCTTTCTTT.